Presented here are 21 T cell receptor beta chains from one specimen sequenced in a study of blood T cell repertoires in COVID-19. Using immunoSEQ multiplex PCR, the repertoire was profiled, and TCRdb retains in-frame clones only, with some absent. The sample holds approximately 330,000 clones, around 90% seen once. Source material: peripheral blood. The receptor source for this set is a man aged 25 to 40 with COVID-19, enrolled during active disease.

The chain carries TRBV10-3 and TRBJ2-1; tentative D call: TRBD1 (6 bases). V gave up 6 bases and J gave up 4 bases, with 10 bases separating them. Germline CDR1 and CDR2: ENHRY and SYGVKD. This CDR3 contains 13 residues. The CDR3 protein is CAISGTPYNEQFF. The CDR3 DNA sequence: TGTGCCATCAGCGGGACACCTTACAATGAGCAGTTCTTC.

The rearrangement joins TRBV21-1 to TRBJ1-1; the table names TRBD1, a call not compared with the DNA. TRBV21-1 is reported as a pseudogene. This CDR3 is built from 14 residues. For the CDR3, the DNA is TGTGCCAGCAGCTATGGGGCATTGGACACTGAAGCTTTCTTT. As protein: CASSYGALDTEAFF.

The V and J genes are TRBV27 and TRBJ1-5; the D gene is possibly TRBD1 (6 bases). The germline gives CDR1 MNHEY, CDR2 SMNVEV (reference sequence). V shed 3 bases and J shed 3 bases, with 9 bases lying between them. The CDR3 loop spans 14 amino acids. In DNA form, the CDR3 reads TGTGCCAGCAGTTTGGGGGCCTTCAATCAGCCCCAGCATTTT. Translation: CASSLGAFNQPQHF.

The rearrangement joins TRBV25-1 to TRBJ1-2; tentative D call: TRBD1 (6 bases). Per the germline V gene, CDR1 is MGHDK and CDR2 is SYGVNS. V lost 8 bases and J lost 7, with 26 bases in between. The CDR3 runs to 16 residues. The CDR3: CASSNLWGQSRGGYTF. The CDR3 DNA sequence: TGTGCCAGCTCCAATCTGTGGGGGCAGTCGAGGGGTGGCTACACCTTC.

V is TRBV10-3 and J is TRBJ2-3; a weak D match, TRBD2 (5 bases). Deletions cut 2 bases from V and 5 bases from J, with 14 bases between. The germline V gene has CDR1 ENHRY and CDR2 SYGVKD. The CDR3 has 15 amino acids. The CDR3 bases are TGTGCCATCAGTGAGGTGTCGAGGGCAGGAGATACGCAGTATTTT. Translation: CAISEVSRAGDTQYF.

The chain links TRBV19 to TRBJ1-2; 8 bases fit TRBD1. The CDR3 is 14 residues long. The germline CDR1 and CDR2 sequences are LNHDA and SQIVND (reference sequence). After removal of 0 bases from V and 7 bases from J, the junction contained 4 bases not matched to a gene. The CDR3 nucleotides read TGTGCCAGTAGTATAGAGGACAGGGCCGGTGGCTACACCTTC. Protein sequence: CASSIEDRAGGYTF.

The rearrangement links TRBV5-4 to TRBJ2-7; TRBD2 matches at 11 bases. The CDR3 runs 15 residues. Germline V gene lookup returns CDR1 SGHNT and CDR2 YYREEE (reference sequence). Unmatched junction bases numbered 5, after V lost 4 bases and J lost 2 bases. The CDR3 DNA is TGTGCCAGCAGCCCAGGACTAGCGGGTACCTACGAGCAGTACTTC. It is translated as CASSPGLAGTYEQYF.

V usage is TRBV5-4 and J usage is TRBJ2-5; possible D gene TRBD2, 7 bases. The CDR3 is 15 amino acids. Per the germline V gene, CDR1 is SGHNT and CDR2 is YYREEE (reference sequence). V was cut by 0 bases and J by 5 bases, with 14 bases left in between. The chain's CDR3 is CASSLGGGREETQYF. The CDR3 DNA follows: TGTGCCAGCAGCTTGGGGGGGGGCAGGGAGGAGACCCAGTACTTC. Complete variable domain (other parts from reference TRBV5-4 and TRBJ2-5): ETGVTQSPTHLIKTRGQQVTLRCSSQSGHNTVSWYQQALGQGPQFIFQYYREEENGRGNFPPRFSGLQFPNYSSELNVNALELDDSALYLCASSLGGGREETQYFGPGTRLLVL.

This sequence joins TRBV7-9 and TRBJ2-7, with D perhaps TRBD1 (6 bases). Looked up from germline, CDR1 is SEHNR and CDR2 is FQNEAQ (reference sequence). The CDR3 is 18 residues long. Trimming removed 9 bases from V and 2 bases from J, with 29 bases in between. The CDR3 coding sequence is TGTGCCAGTACTGTCGTCGCCACAGGGTCCGTCCGAGCCTACGAGCAGTACTTC. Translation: CASTVVATGSVRAYEQYF.

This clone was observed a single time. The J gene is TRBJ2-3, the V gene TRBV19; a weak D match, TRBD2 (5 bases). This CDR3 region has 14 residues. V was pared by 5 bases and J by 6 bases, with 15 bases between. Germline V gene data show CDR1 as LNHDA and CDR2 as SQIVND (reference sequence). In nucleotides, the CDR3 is TGTGCCAGTAGTGTTGGACTCCCGGCGGATACGCAGTATTTT. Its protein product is CASSVGLPADTQYF.

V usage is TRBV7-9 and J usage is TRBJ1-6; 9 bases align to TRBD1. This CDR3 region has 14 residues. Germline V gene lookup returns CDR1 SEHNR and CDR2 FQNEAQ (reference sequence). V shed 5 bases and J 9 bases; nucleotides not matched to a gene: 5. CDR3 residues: CASSEQGAGSPLHF. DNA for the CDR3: TGTGCCAGCAGCGAACAGGGGGCTGGTTCACCCCTCCACTTT.

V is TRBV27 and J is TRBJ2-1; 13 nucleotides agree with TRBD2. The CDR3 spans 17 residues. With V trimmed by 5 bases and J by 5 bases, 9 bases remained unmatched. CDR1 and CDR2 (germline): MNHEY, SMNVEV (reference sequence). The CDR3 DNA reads TGTGCCAGCAGTGTAAACCCCGGGACTAGCGGGAACAATGAGCAGTTCTTC. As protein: CASSVNPGTSGNNEQFF.

The CDR3 is CASSVGQGARNEQFF. In nucleotides, the CDR3 is TGTGCCAGCAGCGTAGGGCAGGGGGCTAGGAATGAGCAGTTCTTC. The V and J genes are TRBV9 and TRBJ2-1; 8 bases align to TRBD1. The CDR3 is 15 amino acids. Trimming removed 0 bases from V and 7 bases from J; junction bases left unmatched: 6. Germline V gene lookup returns CDR1 SGDLS and CDR2 YYNGEE.

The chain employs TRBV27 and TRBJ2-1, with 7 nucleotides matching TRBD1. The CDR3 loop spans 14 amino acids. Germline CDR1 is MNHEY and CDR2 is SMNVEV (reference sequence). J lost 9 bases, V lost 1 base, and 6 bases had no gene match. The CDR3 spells CASSLWQGVGEQFF. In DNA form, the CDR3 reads TGTGCCAGCAGTTTATGGCAGGGGGTTGGTGAGCAGTTCTTC.

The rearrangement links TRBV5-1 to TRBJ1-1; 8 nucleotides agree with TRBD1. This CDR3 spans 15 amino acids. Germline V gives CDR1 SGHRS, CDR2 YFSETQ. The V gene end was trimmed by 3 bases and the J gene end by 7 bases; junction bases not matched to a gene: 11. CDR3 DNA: TGCGCCAGCAGCTGGGGAGGACAGGGAGGGAGTGAAGCTTTCTTT. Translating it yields CASSWGGQGGSEAFF. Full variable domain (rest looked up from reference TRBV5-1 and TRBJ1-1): KAGVTQTPRYLIKTRGQQVTLSCSPISGHRSVSWYQQTPGQGLQFLFEYFSETQRNKGNFPGRFSGRQFSNSRSEMNVSTLELGDSALYLCASSWGGQGGSEAFFGQGTRLTVV.

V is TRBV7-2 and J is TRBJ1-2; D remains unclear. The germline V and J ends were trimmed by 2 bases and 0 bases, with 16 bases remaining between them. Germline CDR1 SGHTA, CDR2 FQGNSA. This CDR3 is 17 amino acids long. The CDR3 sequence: CASSLQHSYPANYGYTF. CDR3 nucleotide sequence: TGTGCCAGCAGCTTACAGCACAGCTACCCAGCTAACTATGGCTACACCTTC.

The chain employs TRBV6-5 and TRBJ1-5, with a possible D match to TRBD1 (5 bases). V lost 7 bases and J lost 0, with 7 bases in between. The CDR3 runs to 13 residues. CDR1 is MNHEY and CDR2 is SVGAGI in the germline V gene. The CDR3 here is CASTTDSNQPQHF. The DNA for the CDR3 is TGTGCCAGCACGACAGATAGCAATCAGCCCCAGCATTTT.

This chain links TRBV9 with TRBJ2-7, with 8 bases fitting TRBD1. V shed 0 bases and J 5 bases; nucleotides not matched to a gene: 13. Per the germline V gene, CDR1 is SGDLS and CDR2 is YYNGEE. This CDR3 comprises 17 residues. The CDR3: CASSVATGTGALDEQYF. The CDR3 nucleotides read TGTGCCAGCAGCGTAGCTACAGGGACAGGTGCTCTGGACGAGCAGTACTTC.

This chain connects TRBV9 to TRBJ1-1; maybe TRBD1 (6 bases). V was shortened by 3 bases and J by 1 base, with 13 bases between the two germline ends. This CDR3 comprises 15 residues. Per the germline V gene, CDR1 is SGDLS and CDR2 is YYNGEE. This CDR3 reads CASSGGRQTNTEAFF. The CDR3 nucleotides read TGTGCCAGCAGCGGGGGGCGGCAGACGAACACTGAAGCTTTCTTT.

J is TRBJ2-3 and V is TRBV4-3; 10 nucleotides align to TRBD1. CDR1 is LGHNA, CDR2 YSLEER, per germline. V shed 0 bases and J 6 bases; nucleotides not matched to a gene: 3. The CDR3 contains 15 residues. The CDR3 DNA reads TGCGCCAGCAGCCAAGACGGGACAGGGGTTGATACGCAGTATTTT. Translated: CASSQDGTGVDTQYF.

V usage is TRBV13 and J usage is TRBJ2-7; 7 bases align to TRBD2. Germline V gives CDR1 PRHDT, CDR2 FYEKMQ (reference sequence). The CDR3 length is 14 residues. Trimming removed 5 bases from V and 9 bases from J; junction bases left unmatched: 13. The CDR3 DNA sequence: TGTGCCAGCAGCCGCGGGGGTGTTCTCCTCGGGCAGTACTTC. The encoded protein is CASSRGGVLLGQYF.